A selection of T cell receptor beta chains follows, all from one sample in a study of memory CD4+ T cells and cytomegalovirus serostatus. Data came from immunoSEQ multiplex PCR; TCRdb stores just in-frame clones and leaves some out. The table has 61,000 or so clones, over 70% seen once. The sequenced sample consisted of memory CD4+ T cells from blood. These receptors all come from an adult in good health and CMV-seronegative. Some clones in this sample may be carry-over from other donors' samples. Each CDR3 is given with its conserved first and last residue.

j_gene,v_gene,CDR3aa
TRBJ2-3,TRBV19,CASSSRGEGRLYF
TRBJ2-7,TRBV2,CASSEVGTGGHEQYF
TRBJ2-6,TRBV18,CASSPSPSGANVLTF
TRBJ1-1,TRBV7-9,CASSLGGTGIRNTEAFF
TRBJ1-2,TRBV5-6,CASSLDGYGYTF
TRBJ1-1,TRBV6-5,CASTLRAGMNTEAFF
TRBJ1-5,TRBV29-1,CSVGVSGDQPQHF
TRBJ2-3,TRBV10-1,CASSATGTGYTQYF
TRBJ2-7,TRBV23-1,CASSQGSYEQYF
TRBJ2-2,TRBV5-4,CASSSWEYPKTGELFF
TRBJ2-5,TRBV21-1,CASSKAGGSKTQYF
TRBJ2-1,TRBV4-1,CASSQVRGQLGNEQFF
TRBJ1-6,TRBV19,CASSARTGVDSPLHF
TRBJ2-5,TRBV5-1,CASSLVRGRETQYF
TRBJ1-2,TRBV6-1,CASSATGGPIYGYTF
TRBJ2-5,TRBV9,CASSVSALAVQETQYF
TRBJ2-7,TRBV27,CASSSHDRDEQYF
TRBJ1-5,TRBV28,CASSSWTGGGGSNQPQHF
TRBJ2-5,TRBV29-1,CSVEDTGGAQETQYF
TRBJ2-7,TRBV4-1,CASSQDFPYEQYF
TRBJ2-1,TRBV5-1,CASSLGVIYNEQFF
TRBJ1-6,TRBV5-1,CASSVGQSSYNSPLHF
TRBJ1-1,TRBV5-1,CASSLDRPAEAFF
TRBJ1-2,TRBV5-6,CASSLWTAGYTF
TRBJ1-6,TRBV4-3,CASSQASLRVPRWSNSPLHF
TRBJ1-4,TRBV2,CASSEGQGSGKLFF
TRBJ1-2,TRBV19,CATTPGRTYGYTF
TRBJ2-1,TRBV19,CASSIRSAGSYNEQFF
TRBJ2-1,TRBV11-2,CASSSTSGRSSDEQFF
TRBJ1-1,TRBV5-1,CASSFVTGGTEAFF
TRBJ2-1,TRBV7-2,CASSLGPGEQFF
TRBJ1-1,TRBV27,CASSFSNTNTEAFF
TRBJ1-5,TRBV30,CAWSRTGGQQPQHF
TRBJ2-5,TRBV6-5,CASSYSTGRETQYF
TRBJ1-2,TRBV5-1,CASSLASGWANYGYTF
TRBJ1-1,TRBV18,CASSPFGGVDTEAFF
TRBJ1-5,TRBV15,CATSRARSMGQPQHF
TRBJ1-2,TRBV6-5,CASSYQTEGYGYTF
TRBJ1-3,TRBV12-2,CASRTKRGVGLSGNTIYF